Presented here are 28 T cell receptor beta chains from one specimen sequenced in a study of shared clonotypes between healthy human individuals. Clones were read by immunoSEQ multiplex PCR, and TCRdb kept only the in-frame ones, dropping some. This table has under 1 million clones, about 96% appearing once. Terminally differentiated effector memory CD45RA+ cells were excluded from the naive CD8 cells, which were CD45RO-negative and positively selected for CCR7. Sequencing input: naive CD8+ T cells sorted from blood. The receptors come from a man aged 25 to 45 in good health.

In its sample, this clone was seen once. The chain uses TRBV19 and TRBJ2-3; no reliable D call. Germline V gives CDR1 LNHDA, CDR2 SQIVND (reference sequence). The CDR3 is made up of 11 amino acids. The V gene lost 6 bases and the J gene lost 4 bases, with 5 bases spanning the gap. Here the CDR3 DNA reads TGTGCCAGTAGAACGGCAGATACGCAGTATTTT. It is translated as CASRTADTQYF.

The chain links TRBV28 to TRBJ1-2; the D is unclear. V was shortened by 5 bases and J by 3 bases, with 4 bases between the two germline ends. Germline CDR1 and CDR2: MDHEN and SYDVKM. The CDR3 sequence is 11 residues long. The DNA for the CDR3 is TGTGCCAGCAGTCGGGACTATGGCTACACCTTC. Amino acid sequence: CASSRDYGYTF.

The genes are TRBV18 and TRBJ2-7; D unresolved. The CDR3 length is 15 residues. Germline V lookup: CDR1 KGHSH, CDR2 LQKENI. Trimming left V 3 bases short and J 2 bases short, with 14 bases between. CDR3 sequence (DNA): TGTGCCAGCTCACCTGGTCACCTTGGTCCCTACGAGCAGTACTTC. It translates to CASSPGHLGPYEQYF.

A word on this clone: This same CDR3 is encoded by further DNA sequences in the sample. This chain uses TRBV9 with TRBJ2-1; perhaps TRBD1 as D (6 bases). The V end was cut by 0 bases, the J end by 3 bases, with 10 bases between. The CDR3 has 15 amino acids. Germline V gene lookup returns CDR1 SGDLS and CDR2 YYNGEE. The CDR3 nucleotides are TGTGCCAGCAGCGTAGCAGGGGTCGACTACAATGAGCAGTTCTTC. Its translation: CASSVAGVDYNEQFF.

The chain employs TRBV29-1 and TRBJ2-2; 11 bases fit TRBD2. From germline, CDR1 is SQVTM and CDR2 ANQGSEA. Unmatched junction bases numbered 6, after V lost 4 bases and J lost 11 bases. This CDR3 has 13 amino acids. The CDR3 region has the DNA TGCAGCGTTGGCGGACTAGCGGGCGTCGAGCTGTTTTTT. Its protein product is CSVGGLAGVELFF.

The chain employs TRBV13 and TRBJ2-1; TRBD2 might be the D (5 bases). The CDR3 has 15 amino acids. Trimming left V 3 bases short and J 9 bases short, with 18 bases between. CDR1 is PRHDT, CDR2 FYEKMQ, per germline (reference sequence). CDR3 bases: TGTGCCAGCAGCTTGATGAGGGAGTCCTCAGTTGAGCAGTTCTTC. Residues: CASSLMRESSVEQFF.

The rearrangement links TRBV5-6 to TRBJ1-5; D is possibly TRBD1 (6 bases). V lost 4 bases to trimming and J lost 2 bases, with 13 bases between them. Germline V gene data show CDR1 as SGHDT and CDR2 as YYEEEE. CDR3 length equals 15 residues. CDR3 DNA: TGTGCCAGCAGCCAGGGGCCAGGCGGCAATCAGCCCCAGCATTTT. Amino acids: CASSQGPGGNQPQHF.

CDR3 nucleotide sequence: TGTGCCAGCAGCTTAGGGCGGTTTAACACCGGGGAGCTGTTTTTT. Encoded protein: CASSLGRFNTGELFF. The chain recombines TRBV7-2 with TRBJ2-2, with no clear D. The CDR3 runs 15 residues. Germline V gene sequence: CDR1 SGHTA, CDR2 FQGNSA. Trimming removed 1 base at V and 2 bases at J, with 8 bases between.

As concerns this clone: The junction does not match germline at one end; this may be a read error. This chain uses TRBV7-7 with TRBJ2-1; 12 nucleotides align to TRBD2. Per the germline V gene, CDR1 is SSHAT and CDR2 is FNYEAQ (reference sequence). The CDR3 extends over 17 amino acids. CDR3 amino acids: CASSTTFGLAGYNEQFF. The CDR3 DNA sequence: TGTGCTAGCAGCACAACCTTTGGACTAGCGGGATACAATGAGCAGTTCTTC. Using reference TRBV7-7 and TRBJ2-1 for the parts outside the CDR3, the full variable domain is GAGVSQSPRYKVTKRGQDVTLRCDPISSHATLYWYQQALGQGPEFLTYFNYEAQPDKSGLPSDRFSAERPEGSISTLTIQRTEQRDSAMYRCASSTTFGLAGYNEQFFGPGTRLTVL.

V is TRBV5-6 and J is TRBJ2-7, with D possibly TRBD2 on 6 matching bases. Deletions cut 4 bases from V and 0 bases from J, with 14 bases between. CDR1 SGHDT and CDR2 YYEEEE come from the germline V gene. CDR3 size: 15 residues. DNA of the CDR3: TGTGCCAGCAGCGTGGGGCTAGCGAGCTCCTACGAGCAGTACTTC. Protein sequence: CASSVGLASSYEQYF.

This chain links TRBV9 with TRBJ2-1; possibly TRBD2 for D (5 bases). The CDR3 covers 14 residues. Germline-derived CDR1 and CDR2 are SGDLS and YYNGEE. Trimming took 2 bases from V and 3 from J, leaving 9 bases between them. The CDR3 bases are TGTGCCAGCAGCGTCCTAGCTTACTACAATGAGCAGTTCTTC. Residues: CASSVLAYYNEQFF.

The table lists this clone with a count of one. This chain's CDR3 is CASSGLAGGFAYNEQFF. The CDR3 region has the DNA TGTGCCAGCAGCGGGCTAGCGGGAGGGTTCGCCTACAATGAGCAGTTCTTC. The chain couples TRBV5-6 to TRBJ2-1; 12 bases agree with TRBD2. The CDR3 loop spans 17 amino acids. With 4 bases clipped from V and 2 bases from J, the junction kept 7 bases outside the gene matches. The germline V gene encodes CDR1 SGHDT and CDR2 YYEEEE.

The chain uses TRBV6-1 and TRBJ2-7, with a possible D match to TRBD1 (6 bases). The CDR3 totals 13 residues. Germline CDR1 and CDR2: MNHNS and SASEGT. Trimming took off 7 bases at V and 0 bases at J, with 10 bases between the two ends. The CDR3 DNA follows: TGTGCCAGCAAGGACAGCAGCTCCTACGAGCAGTACTTC. Encoded protein: CASKDSSSYEQYF.

The rearrangement links TRBV4-2 to TRBJ2-1, with D possibly being TRBD2 (5 bases). Germline assignment: CDR1 LGHNA and CDR2 YNFKEQ. There are 16 residues in the CDR3. V was pared by 1 base and J by 10 bases, with 20 bases between. As DNA, the CDR3 is TGTGCCAGCAGCCAAGGTCCGGGAATTATTCCGGGGGAGCAGTTCTTC. Translating gives CASSQGPGIIPGEQFF.

The V call is TRBV9, the J call TRBJ2-7, with a tentative D call TRBD2 (5 bases). CDR3 length equals 12 residues. CDR1 is SGDLS, CDR2 YYNGEE, per germline. Trimming pared 1 base from V and 3 bases from J, leaving 5 bases between. CDR3 nucleotide sequence: TGTGCCAGCAGCGTAAGCGGCTACGAGCAGTACTTC. Residues: CASSVSGYEQYF.

The chain recombines TRBV7-6 with TRBJ2-5, with D tentatively TRBD2 (5 bases). The CDR3 is 15 amino acids. The V gene lost 1 base and the J gene lost 5 bases, with 14 bases spanning the gap. Germline CDR1 is SGHVS and CDR2 is FNYEAQ. The CDR3 loop reads CASSLEPGLRETQYF. DNA for the CDR3: TGTGCCAGCAGCTTAGAGCCGGGGTTGAGGGAGACCCAGTACTTC.

The gene calls are TRBV5-4 and TRBJ1-4, with D possibly matching TRBD1 (6 bases). This CDR3 is built from 14 residues. Trimming shortened V by 4 bases and J by 4 bases, and 11 bases separated the two germline ends. CDR1 is SGHNT, CDR2 YYREEE, per germline (reference sequence). Here the CDR3 reads CASSAGQLNEKLFF. The CDR3 region has the DNA TGTGCCAGCAGCGCAGGACAGCTTAATGAAAAACTGTTTTTT.

The table lists this clone with a count of one. This rearrangement joins TRBV19 to TRBJ1-5, with D perhaps matching TRBD1 (6 bases). Germline CDR1 reads LNHDA; CDR2 reads SQIVND (reference sequence). This CDR3 has 13 amino acids. V gave up 5 bases and J gave up 6 bases, with 11 bases separating them. The CDR3 loop is CASSEEGGQPQHF. CDR3 nucleotide sequence: TGTGCCAGTAGTGAGGAAGGGGGTCAGCCCCAGCATTTT.

This clone was detected once. The chain recombines TRBV5-1 with TRBJ2-1; TRBD2 aligns across 14 bases. CDR1 is SGHRS, CDR2 YFSETQ, per germline. V was pared by 5 bases and J by 10 bases, with 5 bases of the junction left unmatched. The CDR3 length is 14 residues. CDR3 in DNA: TGCGCCAGCAGACCGGGACTAGCGGGAGACGAGCAGTTCTTC. Translated: CASRPGLAGDEQFF. Full variable domain (remainder filled in from reference TRBV5-1 and TRBJ2-1): KAGVTQTPRYLIKTRGQQVTLSCSPISGHRSVSWYQQTPGQGLQFLFEYFSETQRNKGNFPGRFSGRQFSNSRSEMNVSTLELGDSALYLCASRPGLAGDEQFFGPGTRLTVL.

The chain carries TRBV7-3 and TRBJ2-1; 10 bases map to TRBD1. Unmatched junction bases numbered 4, after V lost 5 bases and J lost 0 bases. This CDR3 has 16 residues. Germline V lookup: CDR1 SGHTA, CDR2 FQGTGA. CDR3 coding DNA: TGTGCCAGCAGCCCAGGGACAGGGGCCTCCTACAATGAGCAGTTCTTC. Protein sequence: CASSPGTGASYNEQFF.

This clone was counted a single time. This chain connects TRBV10-2 to TRBJ1-3; D is undetermined. The CDR3 consists of 14 residues. V was trimmed by 4 bases and J by 4 bases, leaving 11 bases between them. The germline V gene encodes CDR1 WSHSY and CDR2 SAAADI. The CDR3 DNA sequence: TGCGCCAGCAGTGTGACGGAGGAAGGAAACACCATATATTTT. Its translation: CASSVTEEGNTIYF.

The CDR3 sequence: CASSEDVNEQFF. The DNA of the CDR3 is TGTGCCAGCAGTGAGGATGTCAATGAGCAGTTCTTC. The chain combines TRBV25-1 with TRBJ2-1; D not resolved. This CDR3 contains 12 residues. CDR1 is MGHDK, CDR2 SYGVNS, per germline. V lost 3 bases and J lost 6, with 6 bases in between.

The V gene is TRBV28, the J gene TRBJ1-4; D possibly corresponds to TRBD1 (6 bases). The V end was cut by 8 bases, the J end by 4 bases, with 14 bases between. This CDR3 contains 14 residues. Germline loops: CDR1 MDHEN, CDR2 SYDVKM. The CDR3 sequence is CASSSRQVNEKLFF. The CDR3 region has the DNA TGTGCCAGCTCATCTAGACAGGTTAATGAAAAACTGTTTTTT.

The chain couples TRBV4-2 to TRBJ1-1; D not resolved. CDR3 length: 14 amino acids. Germline V gives CDR1 LGHNA, CDR2 YNFKEQ. V gave up 8 bases and J gave up 1 base, with 14 bases separating them. Here the CDR3 reads CASGQSWGNTEAFF. The CDR3 DNA reads TGTGCCAGCGGGCAGTCTTGGGGGAACACTGAAGCTTTCTTT.

The CDR3 loop reads CASSVGGRTGNTIYF. CDR3 bases: TGTGCCAGCAGCGTAGGGGGCAGGACTGGAAACACCATATATTTT. The chain carries TRBV9 and TRBJ1-3, with D maybe TRBD1 (5 bases). Looked up from germline, CDR1 is SGDLS and CDR2 is YYNGEE. V gave up 0 bases and J gave up 2 bases, with 9 bases separating them. The CDR3 runs to 15 residues.

The chain couples TRBV18 to TRBJ1-3; D remains ambiguous. CDR3 size: 14 residues. Germline V gene data show CDR1 as KGHSH and CDR2 as LQKENI. With 3 bases removed from V and 3 bases from J, the gap between germline ends came to 9 bases. CDR3 protein: CASSPEKFGNTIYF. CDR3 bases: TGTGCCAGCTCACCGGAGAAGTTTGGAAACACCATATATTTT.

This chain connects TRBV7-9 to TRBJ2-1, with 7 positions matching TRBD1. The CDR3 length is 17 residues. Looked up from germline, CDR1 is SEHNR and CDR2 is FQNEAQ (reference sequence). V shed 5 bases and J 6 bases; nucleotides not matched to a gene: 16. The CDR3 nucleotides are TGTGCCAGCAGCGTCTGGACAGGAGAACTCCTAGTCAATGAGCAGTTCTTC. Protein sequence: CASSVWTGELLVNEQFF.

V and J are TRBV5-1 and TRBJ1-1, with D possibly TRBD1 on 5 matching bases. CDR3 length equals 17 residues. CDR1 and CDR2 (germline): SGHRS, YFSETQ. Between the trimmed V and J ends, which lost 0 bases and 0 bases, there was a span of 15 bases. The CDR3 loop reads CASSLAPWGGMNTEAFF. Written as DNA, the CDR3 is TGCGCCAGCAGCTTGGCCCCCTGGGGGGGGATGAACACTGAAGCTTTCTTT.